This record looks at one T cell receptor beta chain sequence and its context. Its specificity is unknown. The data originate from a study of response to subunit inactivated influenza vaccine. Study-level points and caveats: Each seasonal influenza vaccination recruits few new T cells, the authors suggested.

The J segment lost 5 bases and the V segment lost 3 bases, leaving 8 bases of the junction unmatched. The CDR3 has 17 amino acids. The germline CDR1 and CDR2 sequences are LGHNA and YSLEER. From the RT-PCR reads, TCRdb called clonotypes with MiXCR, one entry per CDR3 protein. Seen here are 500,000 to 750,000 distinct CDR3 sequences, about 14% observed once, and the top ten hold 11%. This chain joins TRBV4-3 and TRBJ2-1, with 12 bases fitting TRBD2. This specimen consisted of PBMCs from blood, obtained roughly 13 days after vaccination. The TCR comes from a man aged 50 to 59 who received an inactivated influenza vaccine. CDR3 bases: TGCGCCAGCAGCCACAACACCCTAGCGGGAGGGGACAATGAGCAGTTCTTC. This translates into CASSHNTLAGGDNEQFF.